These T cell receptor beta chains were read from a single sample in a study of T cell clonotyping in hematopoietic cell transplantation. Sequencing was performed with immunoSEQ multiplex PCR; in TCRdb, only in-frame clones are kept and a portion is missing. The sample has about 3,100 clones, about 91% seen once. The source material was PBMCs, sampled at the time of graft-versus-host disease after allogeneic stem cell transplant. These receptors were collected from a male patient between 60 and 69 years old who had an allogeneic stem cell transplant from a related donor, so the T cells may come from the graft donor. Some clones in this sample may be carry-over from other donors' samples. The CDR3 runs from the conserved cysteine through the conserved F or W. The D gene is left open where the match is weak. Clone size is shown for a subset of rows, as once, few, many or a class of expanded clone.

.	TRBV29-1	TRBJ2-2	.	CSVQQGNTGELFF	TGCAGCGTTCAACAGGGAAACACCGGGGAGCTGTTTTTT
.	TRBV27	TRBJ1-1	TRBD1	CASSLGQELKNTEAFF	TGTGCCAGCAGTTTGGGACAGGAGCTTAAGAACACTGAAGCTTTCTTT
.	TRBV4-3	TRBJ1-2	.	CASSQDKNGGDGYTF	TGCGCCAGCAGCCAAGATAAGAATGGAGGGGATGGCTACACCTTC
.	TRBV7-2	TRBJ1-3	TRBD1	CASSSLQGKGNTIYF	TGTGCCAGCAGCTCCCTACAGGGGAAAGGAAACACCATATATTTT
.	TRBV6-5	TRBJ1-4	.	CASSPNRQELFF	TGTGCCAGCAGTCCGAATAGACAGGAACTGTTTTTT
.	TRBV6-5	TRBJ2-4	TRBD2	CASRHLAGGGNIQYF	TGTGCCAGCAGGCATCTAGCGGGGGGCGGGAACATTCAGTACTTC
.	TRBV2	TRBJ1-6	.	CASTEMSSYNSPLHF	TGTGCCAGCACCGAGATGAGCTCCTATAATTCACCCCTCCACTTT
.	TRBV4-2	TRBJ1-2	TRBD1	CASSLGQGISGYTF	TGTGCCAGCAGCCTCGGACAGGGGATTAGTGGCTACACCTTC
.	TRBV2	TRBJ2-5	.	CASSEGQETQYF	TGTGCCAGCAGTGAAGGCCAAGAGACCCAGTACTTC
.	TRBV5-1	TRBJ2-2	.	CASSLATGAVQLFF	TGCGCCAGCAGCTTGGCCACGGGGGCGGTTCAGCTGTTTTTT
once	TRBV2	TRBJ2-2	TRBD2	CASIQRGGTGELFF	TGTGCCAGCATCCAGCGGGGGGGCACCGGGGAGCTGTTTTTT
.	TRBV15	TRBJ2-1	TRBD2	CATSRGGTPKFF	TGTGCCACCAGCAGGGGAGGGACCCCAAAGTTCTTC
once	TRBV5-4	TRBJ2-3	TRBD2	CASSSPLLAGGTDTQYF	TGTGCCAGCAGCTCACCGTTACTAGCGGGGGGGACAGATACGCAGTATTTT
.	TRBV2	TRBJ1-6	.	CASSGSSPLHF	TGTGCCAGCAGTGGGAGTTCACCCCTCCACTTT
once	TRBV20-1	TRBJ2-3	.	CSASRPDTQYF	TGCAGTGCTAGCCGGCCAGATACGCAGTATTTT
.	TRBV27	TRBJ2-7	TRBD1	CASSGTGVHEQYF	TGTGCCAGCAGTGGGACAGGGGTCCACGAGCAGTACTTC
few	TRBV19	TRBJ2-7	.	CASSISGGGSSYEQYF	TGTGCCAGTAGTATTTCGGGAGGGGGCAGCTCCTACGAGCAGTACTTC
.	TRBV9	TRBJ2-7	.	CASSVRGLSYEQYF	TGTGCCAGCAGCGTCAGGGGCCTCTCCTACGAGCAGTACTTC
.	TRBV7-9	TRBJ1-1	.	CASSPGSTEAFF	TGTGCCAGCAGTCCCGGGAGCACTGAAGCTTTCTTT
.	TRBV5-1	TRBJ2-1	.	CASSLTIADTYNEQFF	TGCGCCAGCAGCTTGACTATAGCGGATACCTACAATGAGCAGTTCTTC
.	TRBV2	TRBJ1-3	.	CASSSGRHTIYF	TGTGCCAGCAGTTCAGGTCGGCACACCATATATTTT
.	TRBV27	TRBJ2-7	.	CASSPGSGSLSSEQYF	TGTGCCAGCAGTCCAGGTTCGGGCAGTCTATCTAGCGAGCAGTACTTC
once	TRBV4-3	TRBJ1-3	TRBD1	CASSQDQGTVKHRSGNTIYF	TGCGCCAGCAGCCAAGATCAGGGGACAGTAAAACATCGCTCTGGAAACACCATATATTTT
once	TRBV18	TRBJ2-5	TRBD1	CASSMAGQGRETQYF	TGTGCCAGCTCGATGGCGGGACAGGGGAGAGAGACCCAGTACTTC
.	TRBV30	TRBJ1-3	.	CAWSPPYTDSGNTIYF	TGTGCCTGGAGCCCGCCTTACACGGACTCTGGAAACACCATATATTTT